One sample yielded the 27 T cell receptor beta chains listed below, sequenced in a study of T cell changes during pregnancy in multiple sclerosis. Profiling relied on immunoSEQ multiplex PCR, and the TCRdb table lists in-frame clones only, not all of them. The sample contains some 49,000 clones, roughly 92% of which appear only once. This material consisted of CD4+ T cells from peripheral blood mononuclear cells, taken in the second trimester of pregnancy. These receptors came from a female donor in good health, enrolled as a control in a pregnancy study.

The CDR3 coding sequence is TGTGCCAGCAGTGAAGCGACACAGAAGCCCAATCAGCCCCAGCATTTT. It is translated as CASSEATQKPNQPQHF. The chain carries TRBV6-1 and TRBJ1-5; D is uncertain. The CDR3 is 16 residues long. The germline CDR1 and CDR2 sequences are MNHNS and SASEGT. V shed 0 bases and J shed 3 bases, with 12 bases lying between them.

The rearrangement joins TRBV19 to TRBJ1-2; TRBD1 might be the D (6 bases). Germline V gene lookup returns CDR1 LNHDA and CDR2 SQIVND (reference sequence). V was clipped by 2 bases and J by 8 bases, with 15 bases between them. The CDR3 loop spans 14 amino acids. The CDR3 coding sequence is TGTGCCAGTAGTATAATCGGGCAGGGACAAGGCTACACCTTC. This sequence encodes CASSIIGQGQGYTF.

This clone showed up just once. V usage is TRBV5-1 and J usage is TRBJ1-1; 7 bases line up with TRBD1. Germline CDR1 SGHRS, CDR2 YFSETQ. V trimming: 0 bases; J trimming: 7 bases; junction bases outside the gene matches: 3. The CDR3 is made up of 13 amino acids. Here the CDR3 DNA reads TGCGCCAGCAGCTTGGAGACAGGGAATGAAGCTTTCTTT. Protein sequence: CASSLETGNEAFF.

The chain links TRBV4-2 to TRBJ1-5, with D possibly TRBD1 on 6 matching bases. CDR3 size: 14 residues. CDR1 is LGHNA and CDR2 is YNFKEQ in the germline V gene. The V end was cut by 4 bases, the J end by 3 bases, with 10 bases between. This chain's CDR3 is CASSPGGSNQPQHF. In DNA form, the CDR3 reads TGTGCCAGCAGCCCGGGGGGCTCCAATCAGCCCCAGCATTTT.

This rearrangement joins TRBV19 to TRBJ2-1; no definite D call. V was trimmed by 5 bases and J by 10 bases, leaving 9 bases between them. CDR3 size: 11 residues. CDR1 LNHDA and CDR2 SQIVND come from the germline V gene (reference sequence). CDR3 sequence reads: CASSLGPEQFF. For the CDR3, the DNA is TGTGCCAGTAGTCTTGGGCCAGAGCAGTTCTTC.

The chain uses TRBV30 and TRBJ2-1; unclear D gene. In germline, CDR1 is GTSNPN, CDR2 SVGIG (reference sequence). V lost 8 bases, J lost 1 base, and 6 bases lay in between. This CDR3 comprises 11 residues. The CDR3 nucleotides read TGTGCCGGCCTTTCCTACAATGAGCAGTTCTTC. Translated: CAGLSYNEQFF.

The chain uses TRBV30 and TRBJ2-7; D is ambiguous. CDR1 GTSNPN and CDR2 SVGIG come from the germline V gene (reference sequence). Between the trimmed V and J ends, which lost 0 bases and 2 bases, there was a span of 8 bases. The CDR3 is 13 residues long. The DNA for the CDR3 is TGTGCCTGGAGTGTCCGAACAACCTACGAGCAGTACTTC. Its protein product is CAWSVRTTYEQYF.

The chain uses TRBV7-2 and TRBJ1-1; D call uncertain. The ends were cut back, 5 bases at V and 5 bases at J, with 18 bases in the middle. The CDR3 has 15 amino acids. Germline V gene sequence: CDR1 SGHTA, CDR2 FQGNSA. CDR3 DNA sequence: TGTGCCAGCAGCCCCGCGTTCTCGAGAGGGACTGAAGCTTTCTTT. It encodes CASSPAFSRGTEAFF.

The chain carries TRBV7-2 and TRBJ1-1; 8 nucleotides align to TRBD1. The CDR3 has 13 residues. The V gene end was trimmed by 5 bases and the J gene end by 7 bases; junction bases not matched to a gene: 6. The V gene's germline CDR1 is SGHTA and CDR2 FQGNSA. The CDR3 DNA follows: TGTGCCAGCAGCCCCACAGGGGGGAATGAAGCTTTCTTT. Protein sequence: CASSPTGGNEAFF.

As for this clone: The same CDR3 can be traced to other DNA sequences in this sample. The chain recombines TRBV7-2 with TRBJ2-3; TRBD2 might be the D (5 bases). V was shortened by 7 bases and J by 10 bases, with 15 bases between the two germline ends. CDR3 size: 12 residues. Germline values: CDR1 SGHTA, CDR2 FQGNSA. CDR3 amino acids: CASTRDERAQYF. For the CDR3, the DNA is TGTGCCAGCACTCGGGATGAAAGGGCGCAGTATTTT.

The chain has TRBV29-1 and TRBJ1-4; D gene uncertain. Germline V CDR1 and CDR2: SQVTM, ANQGSEA. Deletions cut 3 bases from V and 6 bases from J, with 11 bases between. This CDR3 has 13 residues. CDR3 in DNA: TGCAGCGTTGATGGGGAGAGCGATGAAAAACTGTTTTTT. Protein: CSVDGESDEKLFF. Drawing the rest from reference TRBV29-1 and TRBJ1-4, the complete variable domain is SAVISQKPSRDICQRGTSLTIQCQVDSQVTMMFWYRQQPGQSLTLIATANQGSEATYESGFVIDKFPISRPNLTFSTLTVSNMSPEDSSIYLCSVDGESDEKLFFGSGTQLSVL.

The gene calls are TRBV4-3 and TRBJ2-7; TRBD1 aligns across 8 bases. CDR3 length: 15 amino acids. The germline CDR1 and CDR2 sequences are LGHNA and YSLEER. The J segment lost 0 bases and the V segment lost 3 bases, leaving 4 bases of the junction unmatched. For the CDR3, the DNA is TGCGCCAGCAGCCAGGAGGACAGGGCCTCCTACGAGCAGTACTTC. The encoded protein is CASSQEDRASYEQYF.

The chain's CDR3 is CASSPGGRTDTQYF. The CDR3 DNA follows: TGTGCCAGCAGCCCGGGGGGACGCACAGATACGCAGTATTTT. V and J are TRBV11-3 and TRBJ2-3, with 7 nucleotides matching TRBD2. Per germline, CDR1 SGHNT and CDR2 YENEEA. This CDR3 is built from 14 residues. V lost 5 bases and J lost 1; bases outside the gene matches: 3.

This chain connects TRBV19 to TRBJ2-2; D remains ambiguous. V lost 3 bases and J 6 bases, leaving 11 bases between the germline ends. Germline CDR1 LNHDA, CDR2 SQIVND (reference sequence). The CDR3 sequence is 14 residues long. CDR3 sequence (DNA): TGTGCCAGTAGTATTTCGCAGAATGCCGGGGAGCTGTTTTTT. Translated: CASSISQNAGELFF.

The rearrangement uses TRBV6-5 and TRBJ2-5, with 8 nucleotides matching TRBD1. CDR1 is MNHEY, CDR2 SVGAGI, per germline. The CDR3 length is 14 residues. V lost 6 bases and J lost 2; bases outside the gene matches: 5. Here the CDR3 reads CASRTTGAQETQYF. Here the CDR3 DNA reads TGTGCCAGCAGGACGACAGGGGCGCAAGAGACCCAGTACTTC.

A single count supports this clone. The chain joins TRBV12-5 to TRBJ2-3; 15 bases agree with TRBD2. V was pared by 1 base and J by 0 bases, with 14 bases of the junction left unmatched. The length of the CDR3 is 22 residues. CDR1 is LGHNT and CDR2 is FRNRAP in the germline V gene. The CDR3 here is CASGLARRGLAGGRTSTDTQYF. As DNA, the CDR3 is TGTGCTAGTGGTTTGGCCCGAAGGGGACTAGCGGGGGGTAGGACTAGCACAGATACGCAGTATTTT.

V gene TRBV30 combines with J gene TRBJ1-1; D is perhaps TRBD1 (6 bases). Trimming left V 3 bases short and J 3 bases short, with 11 bases between. Germline loops: CDR1 GTSNPN, CDR2 SVGIG (reference sequence). This CDR3 has 13 amino acids. DNA of the CDR3: TGTGCCTGGAGGGGGGGGGCTTACACTGAAGCTTTCTTT. Encoded protein: CAWRGGAYTEAFF.

The chain is built from TRBV5-1 and TRBJ1-1; 12 bases line up with TRBD1. The germline CDR1 and CDR2 sequences are SGHRS and YFSETQ. Losses at the gene ends were 4 bases for V and 5 bases for J; bases not matched to a gene: 21. The CDR3 loop spans 20 amino acids. This CDR3 is CASSDLIGSGTGGRGTEAFF. CDR3 DNA: TGCGCCAGCAGCGACTTGATTGGGTCCGGGACAGGGGGCAGGGGGACTGAAGCTTTCTTT.

The chain links TRBV6-5 to TRBJ2-5; 7 bases map to TRBD1. Germline V CDR1 and CDR2: MNHEY, SVGAGI. With V trimmed by 2 bases and J by 3 bases, 3 bases remained unmatched. This CDR3 is built from 14 residues. CDR3 nucleotide sequence: TGTGCCAGCAGTTACGGGACAGCTGAAGAGACCCAGTACTTC. The encoded protein is CASSYGTAEETQYF.

The rearrangement joins TRBV6-4 to TRBJ1-1; TRBD1 matches at 12 bases. V trimming: 6 bases; J trimming: 5 bases; junction bases outside the gene matches: 7. The germline gives CDR1 MRHNA, CDR2 SNTAGT. This CDR3 comprises 15 residues. The CDR3 region has the DNA TGTGCCAGCAGACCCGGGACAGGGGGCGTTACTGAAGCTTTCTTT. Translated, it gives CASRPGTGGVTEAFF.

The CDR3 DNA reads as TGTGCCAGCAGTTTATCCGGGACAGCCACTAATCAGCCCCAGCATTTT. The encoded protein is CASSLSGTATNQPQHF. V usage is TRBV2 and J usage is TRBJ1-5; 7 bases are a match to TRBD1. The germline gives CDR1 SNHLY, CDR2 FYNNEI. The junction had 11 bases not matched to a gene; V was cut back by 5 bases and J by 4 bases. There are 16 residues in the CDR3.

The chain links TRBV5-4 to TRBJ2-5; 9 bases map to TRBD2. The CDR3 extends over 16 amino acids. From germline, CDR1 is SGHNT and CDR2 YYREEE (reference sequence). V lost 3 bases to trimming and J lost 1 base; unmatched junction nucleotides: 7. The CDR3 sequence is CASSSASGGSQETQYF. DNA for the CDR3: TGTGCCAGCAGCTCAGCGAGCGGGGGGAGCCAAGAGACCCAGTACTTC. Full variable domain (rest looked up from reference TRBV5-4 and TRBJ2-5): ETGVTQSPTHLIKTRGQQVTLRCSSQSGHNTVSWYQQALGQGPQFIFQYYREEENGRGNFPPRFSGLQFPNYSSELNVNALELDDSALYLCASSSASGGSQETQYFGPGTRLLVL.

The chain carries TRBV4-3 and TRBJ2-3; 12 bases fit TRBD2. V shed 2 bases and J 3 bases; nucleotides not matched to a gene: 9. CDR3 length: 18 amino acids. Germline assignment: CDR1 LGHNA and CDR2 YSLEER. CDR3: CASSQQISSGGVTDTQYF. CDR3 DNA: TGCGCCAGCAGCCAACAGATCTCTAGCGGGGGGGTTACAGATACGCAGTATTTT.

The rearrangement links TRBV4-1 to TRBJ2-7; weak D call: TRBD1 (6 bases). The V and J ends lost 4 bases and 2 bases respectively, with 15 bases between them. Looked up from germline, CDR1 is MGHRA and CDR2 is YSYEKL. The CDR3 sequence is 15 residues long. The CDR3 sequence is CASSRWRTEAYEQYF. The CDR3 DNA reads as TGCGCCAGCAGCCGATGGCGGACAGAGGCCTACGAGCAGTACTTC.

Points on this clone: The germline gene is not matched at one end of the junction; a read error may be the cause. This specimen includes other DNA sequences encoding the same CDR3. V gene TRBV15 combines with J gene TRBJ2-2; a weak D match, TRBD1 (6 bases). Germline lookup yields CDR1 LNHNV and CDR2 YYDKDF (reference sequence). The CDR3 loop spans 13 amino acids. CDR3 nucleotide sequence: TGTGCTACCAGCAAGGGGGACCCCGGGGAGCTGTTTTTT. Its translation is CATSKGDPGELFF.

This chain connects TRBV19 to TRBJ1-4; TRBD1 agrees at 11 bases. The J segment lost 7 bases and the V segment lost 4 bases, leaving 8 bases of the junction unmatched. This CDR3 has 16 amino acids. Germline values: CDR1 LNHDA, CDR2 SQIVND (reference sequence). The CDR3 DNA reads TGTGCCAGTAGTAGGACAGGGGGCCGATTGGGTGAAAAACTGTTTTTT. Its translation is CASSRTGGRLGEKLFF. Complete variable domain (other parts from reference TRBV19 and TRBJ1-4): DGGITQSPKYLFRKEGQNVTLSCEQNLNHDAMYWYRQDPGQGLRLIYYSQIVNDFQKGDIAEGYSVSREKKESFPLTVTSAQKNPTAFYLCASSRTGGRLGEKLFFGSGTQLSVL.

V is TRBV30 and J is TRBJ1-4; 11 nucleotides agree with TRBD1. The CDR3 length is 12 residues. The germline CDR1 and CDR2 sequences are GTSNPN and SVGIG (reference sequence). V lost 5 bases, J lost 7 bases, and 0 bases stayed unmatched. The CDR3 nucleotides read TGTGCCTGGGGGACAGGGGGTGAAAAACTGTTTTTT. This translates into CAWGTGGEKLFF.